This T cell receptor beta chain was sequenced during a study of T cells in Graves' hyperthyroidism and ophthalmopathy. Study-level results: Peripheral blood also featured most of the thyroid clonotypes expanded above 0.001.

At least ten counts were recorded for this clonotype. What it binds is not known. The germline V gene encodes CDR1 MNHEY and CDR2 SMNVEV (reference sequence). V was clipped by 3 bases and J by 6 bases, with 15 bases between them. The CDR3 loop spans 14 amino acids. It was RNA transcripts that yielded the amplified TCR beta CDR3 regions. Using the HTBI primer set, a first-round RT-PCR was run on the TCR CDR3. TCRdb ran MiXCR on the multiplex PCR reads and lists one entry per CDR3 protein. The sample carries under 250,000 distinct CDR3 sequences, about 25% recorded once. Material: blood. The TCR comes from a woman aged 40 to 50 with Graves' ophthalmopathy. V gene TRBV27 combines with J gene TRBJ2-7; weak D call: TRBD1 (6 bases). CDR3 bases: TGTGCCAGCAGTTTCGGGACACGGTTTTCCGAGCAGTACTTC. Protein product: CASSFGTRFSEQYF.